This entry lists 30 T cell receptor beta chains sequenced from one sample in a study of T cell changes during pregnancy in multiple sclerosis. Clones were read by immunoSEQ multiplex PCR, and TCRdb kept only the in-frame ones, dropping some. The sample shows roughly 93,000 clones, about 90% of them seen only once. The material sequenced was peripheral blood, taken after pregnancy. The origin of the receptors is a female donor in good health, enrolled as a control in a pregnancy study.

The CDR3, as DNA: TGTGCCAGCAGTTCGGGACAGGAGAATGAAAAACTGTTTTTT. Its translation: CASSSGQENEKLFF. The rearrangement joins TRBV28 to TRBJ1-4, with 8 bases identical to TRBD1. The V gene end was trimmed by 4 bases and the J gene end by 5 bases; junction bases not matched to a gene: 3. The germline gives CDR1 MDHEN, CDR2 SYDVKM. This CDR3 is 14 amino acids long.

The chain carries TRBV5-1 and TRBJ2-7; possibly TRBD1 for D (6 bases). The V and J ends lost 0 bases and 2 bases respectively, with 12 bases between them. Germline CDR1 is SGHRS and CDR2 is YFSETQ. The CDR3 is 15 residues long. The DNA for the CDR3 is TGCGCCAGCAGCTTGGGGGGGACACTTACCTACGAGCAGTACTTC. It translates to CASSLGGTLTYEQYF.

The chain couples TRBV6-5 to TRBJ1-4, with unresolved D. Germline V gene data show CDR1 as MNHEY and CDR2 as SVGAGI. The CDR3 sequence is 13 residues long. The V end was cut by 7 bases, the J end by 2 bases, with 8 bases between. The CDR3 DNA sequence: TGTGCCAGCACAGATGGCACTAATGAAAAACTGTTTTTT. Protein: CASTDGTNEKLFF.

The CDR3 DNA is TGTGCCAGCAGAGACAGGCTCTCTAGCACAGATACGCAGTATTTT. Its translation is CASRDRLSSTDTQYF. The gene calls are TRBV13 and TRBJ2-3; possibly TRBD1 for D (6 bases). CDR1 is PRHDT, CDR2 FYEKMQ, per germline (reference sequence). Trimming shortened V by 6 bases and J by 0 bases, and 13 bases separated the two germline ends. The CDR3 covers 15 residues. Drawing the rest from reference TRBV13 and TRBJ2-3, the complete variable domain is AAGVIQSPRHLIKEKRETATLKCYPIPRHDTVYWYQQGPGQDPQFLISFYEKMQSDKGSIPDRFSAQQFSDYHSELNMSSLELGDSALYFCASRDRLSSTDTQYFGPGTRLTVL.

The rearrangement joins TRBV5-1 to TRBJ1-5; 8 bases map to TRBD1. The germline V gene has CDR1 SGHRS and CDR2 YFSETQ. Trimming at V came to 3 bases and at J to 4 bases, leaving 6 bases not matched to a gene. The CDR3 is 15 residues long. The chain's CDR3 is CASSSGTGQNQPQHF. The CDR3 DNA is TGCGCCAGCAGCTCCGGGACAGGACAGAATCAGCCCCAGCATTTT.

The V and J genes are TRBV7-2 and TRBJ1-1, with a possible D match to TRBD1 (6 bases). This CDR3 spans 14 amino acids. Deletions cut 0 bases from V and 3 bases from J, with 8 bases between. From germline, CDR1 is SGHTA and CDR2 FQGNSA. CDR3 region: CASSLAPGDTEAFF. As DNA, the CDR3 is TGTGCCAGCAGCTTAGCGCCAGGGGACACTGAAGCTTTCTTT.

This clone showed up just a few times. The sample contains more than one DNA sequence encoding this CDR3. The V call is TRBV6-4, the J call TRBJ1-5, with a possible D match to TRBD1 (6 bases). Deletions cut 0 bases from V and 4 bases from J, with 7 bases between. This CDR3 region has 14 residues. Germline V gives CDR1 MRHNA, CDR2 SNTAGT. CDR3 loop: CASSDSGGNQPQHF. Here the CDR3 DNA reads TGTGCCAGCAGTGACTCAGGGGGAAATCAGCCCCAGCATTTT.

This clone was detected only a few times. The genes are TRBV7-6 and TRBJ1-5; D ambiguous. Trimming removed 5 bases at V and 5 bases at J, with 10 bases between. The CDR3 totals 13 residues. The germline V gene encodes CDR1 SGHVS and CDR2 FNYEAQ. The CDR3 is CASSPSEDQPQHF. In DNA, the CDR3 is TGTGCCAGCAGCCCATCAGAGGATCAGCCCCAGCATTTT.

V and J are TRBV5-4 and TRBJ2-1; unclear D gene. CDR1 SGHNT and CDR2 YYREEE come from the germline V gene (reference sequence). Trimming left V 1 base short and J 4 bases short, with 6 bases between. The CDR3 length is 13 residues. The CDR3 DNA reads TGTGCCAGCAGCTTGTACAGTTACAATGAGCAGTTCTTC. It translates to CASSLYSYNEQFF.

V is TRBV4-1 and J is TRBJ2-2, with 12 nucleotides matching TRBD2. The germline V gene has CDR1 MGHRA and CDR2 YSYEKL. The CDR3 loop spans 20 amino acids. With V trimmed by 5 bases and J by 2 bases, 15 bases remained unmatched. For the CDR3, the DNA is TGCGCCAGCAGCTCTCGACTAGCGGGGGACCAACGGGGAAACACCGGGGAGCTGTTTTTT. As protein: CASSSRLAGDQRGNTGELFF.

The chain recombines TRBV6-1 with TRBJ2-3, with D possibly being TRBD2 (6 bases). Trimming pared 7 bases from V and 1 base from J, leaving 12 bases between. This CDR3 spans 14 amino acids. Germline V CDR1 and CDR2: MNHNS, SASEGT. The CDR3 sequence is CASIDPGGTDTQYF. CDR3 DNA sequence: TGTGCCAGCATCGACCCGGGAGGCACAGATACGCAGTATTTT.

V and J are TRBV6-1 and TRBJ1-5, with D possibly TRBD1 on 5 matching bases. The CDR3 spans 15 residues. V was trimmed by 8 bases and J by 3 bases, leaving 17 bases between them. Germline-derived CDR1 and CDR2 are MNHNS and SASEGT. As DNA, the CDR3 is TGTGCCAGCCTTGGGGTGACAGCCCTCAATCAGCCCCAGCATTTT. Translating gives CASLGVTALNQPQHF.

The CDR3 sequence: CAAAESDYNEQFF. The CDR3 region has the DNA TGTGCCGCCGCGGAGTCGGACTACAATGAGCAGTTCTTC. The chain combines TRBV6-1 with TRBJ2-1; D uncertain. Trimming shortened V by 11 bases and J by 3 bases, and 14 bases separated the two germline ends. Per germline, CDR1 MNHNS and CDR2 SASEGT. The CDR3 is 13 residues long.

The table lists this clone with a few counts. This rearrangement joins TRBV7-8 to TRBJ2-3; 12 nucleotides align to TRBD2. The CDR3 extends over 14 amino acids. From germline, CDR1 is SGHVS and CDR2 FQNEAQ. Trimming removed 4 bases from V and 7 bases from J; junction bases left unmatched: 3. CDR3: CASSSSGGANTQYF. The DNA of the CDR3 is TGTGCCAGCAGCTCTAGCGGGGGGGCCAATACGCAGTATTTT. Based on the CDR3 plus reference TRBV7-8 and TRBJ2-3, the full variable domain is GAGVSQSPRYKVAKRGQDVALRCDPISGHVSLFWYQQALGQGPEFLTYFQNEAQLDKSGLPSDRFFAERPEGSVSTLKIQRTQQEDSAVYLCASSSSGGANTQYFGPGTRLTVL.

V is TRBV19 and J is TRBJ2-1, with 8 bases that match TRBD2. Germline V gene sequence: CDR1 LNHDA, CDR2 SQIVND (reference sequence). V trimming: 5 bases; J trimming: 1 base; junction bases outside the gene matches: 7. The CDR3 spans 16 residues. CDR3 region: CASSPERGRSYNEQFF. CDR3 DNA: TGTGCCAGTAGTCCCGAGCGGGGGAGGTCCTACAATGAGCAGTTCTTC.

This chain links TRBV19 with TRBJ1-5, with 7 bases aligning to TRBD1. V lost 8 bases, J lost 5 bases, and 9 bases stayed unmatched. CDR1 and CDR2 (germline): LNHDA, SQIVND (reference sequence). The CDR3 runs to 14 residues. CDR3 coding DNA: TGTGCCAGTTCCGGACAGGCGCGTTATCAGCCCCAGCATTTT. Protein product: CASSGQARYQPQHF.

The rearrangement joins TRBV28 to TRBJ2-7; D is perhaps TRBD1 (6 bases). Germline CDR1 is MDHEN and CDR2 is SYDVKM. The V end lost 4 bases, the J end lost 0 bases, and 28 bases lay between the germline ends. The CDR3 runs to 20 residues. The chain's CDR3 is CASSSNRLFGAGTSSYEQYF. In DNA form, the CDR3 reads TGTGCCAGCAGTTCAAATCGCCTCTTCGGGGCCGGGACATCCTCCTACGAGCAGTACTTC.

V is TRBV2 and J is TRBJ1-4; a weak D match, TRBD1 (6 bases). CDR1 is SNHLY, CDR2 FYNNEI, per germline. Deletions cut 5 bases from V and 7 bases from J, with 8 bases between. The length of the CDR3 is 12 residues. This chain's CDR3 is CASSRDIEKLFF. CDR3 nucleotides: TGTGCCAGCAGTCGGGACATTGAAAAACTGTTTTTT.

The chain joins TRBV18 to TRBJ2-5; 8 nucleotides match TRBD2. This CDR3 is built from 14 residues. The germline CDR1 and CDR2 sequences are KGHSH and LQKENI. V lost 2 bases, J lost 3 bases, and 2 bases stayed unmatched. The CDR3 DNA follows: TGTGCCAGCTCACCAGGACTAGCTGAAGAGACCCAGTACTTC. Translation: CASSPGLAEETQYF.

The chain carries TRBV28 and TRBJ2-7, with 7 bases that match TRBD2. The CDR3 has 13 amino acids. Germline loops: CDR1 MDHEN, CDR2 SYDVKM. J lost 3 bases, V lost 2 bases, and 1 base had no gene match. This chain's CDR3 is CASSLGGDYEQYF. CDR3 coding DNA: TGTGCCAGCAGTTTAGGGGGGGACTACGAGCAGTACTTC. Full variable domain (missing parts from reference TRBV28 and TRBJ2-7): DVKVTQSSRYLVKRTGEKVFLECVQDMDHENMFWYRQDPGLGLRLIYFSYDVKMKEKGDIPEGYSVSREKKERFSLILESASTNQTSMYLCASSLGGDYEQYFGPGTRLTVT.

This clone was seen only once. The chain recombines TRBV21-1 with TRBJ2-7; the table's D call TRBD2 went unverified against the DNA. TRBV21-1 is a known pseudogene. The CDR3 loop spans 18 amino acids. The CDR3 DNA reads TGTGCCAGCAGCATTACCGGGACTAGCGGGAGTTGGGCCTACGAGCAGTACTTC. It specifies CASSITGTSGSWAYEQYF.

The rearrangement joins TRBV9 to TRBJ1-1, with 10 nucleotides matching TRBD1. In germline, CDR1 is SGDLS, CDR2 YYNGEE. The V and J ends lost 4 bases and 5 bases, in that order; junction bases with no gene match: 5. The CDR3 contains 14 residues. The CDR3 sequence: CASSPWTGGTEAFF. The CDR3 region has the DNA TGTGCCAGCAGCCCGTGGACAGGGGGTACTGAAGCTTTCTTT.

The V call is TRBV9, the J call TRBJ1-2; the D gene is possibly TRBD1 (6 bases). This CDR3 is 13 amino acids long. V was shortened by 2 bases and J by 5 bases, with 10 bases between the two germline ends. Per germline, CDR1 SGDLS and CDR2 YYNGEE. CDR3 nucleotides: TGTGCCAGCAGCGTCACAGGGACATATGGCTACACCTTC. Amino acids: CASSVTGTYGYTF.

V gene TRBV19 combines with J gene TRBJ2-5; 8 bases are a match to TRBD1. The CDR3 covers 16 residues. V was clipped by 3 bases and J by 4 bases; unmatched bases: 10. The germline gives CDR1 LNHDA, CDR2 SQIVND (reference sequence). The CDR3 sequence is CASSIQARGRGETQYF. The CDR3 nucleotides read TGTGCCAGTAGTATCCAGGCCAGGGGGCGGGGAGAGACCCAGTACTTC.

This clone was seen only once. This chain connects TRBV19 to TRBJ2-5; possibly TRBD2 for D (7 bases). Germline loops: CDR1 LNHDA, CDR2 SQIVND (reference sequence). Trimming took off 6 bases at V and 5 bases at J, with 16 bases between the two ends. The CDR3 loop spans 14 amino acids. The CDR3 bases are TGTGCCAGTAGCATTGGGGGGGCCGGGGAGACCCAGTACTTC. It encodes CASSIGGAGETQYF.

This clone is medium-sized in the sample. This chain links TRBV19 with TRBJ1-1; D is unresolved. Germline assignment: CDR1 LNHDA and CDR2 SQIVND (reference sequence). Trimming cost V 3 bases and J 1 base, with 9 bases left between them. This CDR3 comprises 14 residues. The DNA of the CDR3 is TGTGCCAGTAGTATTGTAGCCGGGAACACTGAAGCTTTCTTT. This codes for CASSIVAGNTEAFF.

This clone was found once. Other DNA sequences in this sample translate to the same CDR3. The chain uses TRBV30 and TRBJ2-5; tentative D call: TRBD1 (6 bases). The CDR3 sequence is 13 residues long. V was cut by 3 bases and J by 5 bases, with 13 bases left in between. Germline loops: CDR1 GTSNPN, CDR2 SVGIG (reference sequence). DNA of the CDR3: TGTGCCTGGAGCGGACAGCCAAAGGAGACCCAGTACTTC. It specifies CAWSGQPKETQYF.

The rearrangement uses TRBV6-6 and TRBJ1-1; D not certain. CDR3 length equals 12 residues. Per germline, CDR1 MNHNY and CDR2 SVGAGI (reference sequence). V was shortened by 8 bases and J by 6 bases, with 13 bases between the two germline ends. The DNA for the CDR3 is TGTGCCAGCCTAGACTCGGCTCCTGAAGCTTTCTTT. This gives the protein CASLDSAPEAFF.

The rearrangement uses TRBV10-3 and TRBJ1-3; D is uncertain. Trimming cost V 10 bases and J 1 base, with 17 bases left between them. Germline assignment: CDR1 ENHRY and CDR2 SYGVKD. This CDR3 region has 15 residues. CDR3: CATELGGFSGNTIYF. CDR3 sequence (DNA): TGTGCCACCGAGCTGGGCGGGTTTTCTGGAAACACCATATATTTT.

The chain links TRBV5-1 to TRBJ1-2; 12 bases map to TRBD1. Germline CDR1 reads SGHRS; CDR2 reads YFSETQ. The CDR3 is made up of 17 amino acids. The J segment lost 9 bases and the V segment lost 3 bases, leaving 15 bases of the junction unmatched. In DNA, the CDR3 is TGCGCCAGCAGCTACAAGAACCCGGGACAGGGGGCTATCAGCTACACCTTC. Its translation: CASSYKNPGQGAISYTF. Full variable domain (rest looked up from reference TRBV5-1 and TRBJ1-2): KAGVTQTPRYLIKTRGQQVTLSCSPISGHRSVSWYQQTPGQGLQFLFEYFSETQRNKGNFPGRFSGRQFSNSRSEMNVSTLELGDSALYLCASSYKNPGQGAISYTFGSGTRLTVV.